This TCR beta chain is from a study of cytomegalovirus exposure and HLA in healthy donors. General study results and limits: Cytomegalovirus status was reportedly diagnosed by the classifier with high sensitivity and specificity.

A remark on this clone: Its antigen is unidentified.

CDR3 size: 16 residues. The V gene's germline CDR1 is LNHDA and CDR2 SQIVND (reference sequence). The germline V and J ends were trimmed by 3 bases and 8 bases, with 20 bases remaining between them. Using immunoSEQ multiplex PCR, the repertoire was profiled, and TCRdb retains in-frame clones only, with some absent. The sample carries about 120,000 clones, roughly 89% recorded once. The chain has TRBV19 and TRBJ2-1; D perhaps matches TRBD2 (6 bases). The sample was PBMCs. The clonotype was recovered from a woman aged 18-29 years in good health and CMV-seronegative. The CDR3 DNA reads TGTGCCAGTAGTATGTCTAGCGCCGGGAGTGTCGATGAGCAGTTCTTC. Its protein product is CASSMSSAGSVDEQFF.